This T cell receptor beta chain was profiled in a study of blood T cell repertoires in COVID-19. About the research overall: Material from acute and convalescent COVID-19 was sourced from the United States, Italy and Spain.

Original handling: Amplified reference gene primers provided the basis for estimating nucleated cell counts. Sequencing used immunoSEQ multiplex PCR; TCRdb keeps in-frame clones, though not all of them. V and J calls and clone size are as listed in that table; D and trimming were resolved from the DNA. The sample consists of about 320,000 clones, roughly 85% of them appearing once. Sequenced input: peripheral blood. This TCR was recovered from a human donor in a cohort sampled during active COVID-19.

In nucleotides, the CDR3 is TGCGCCAGCAGCTTGGGGGTAGGGGGAAGGTCGTACAATGAGCAGTTCTTC. It is translated as CASSLGVGGRSYNEQFF. V gene TRBV5-1 combines with J gene TRBJ2-1; D is perhaps TRBD1 (6 bases). Per germline, CDR1 SGHRS and CDR2 YFSETQ. The CDR3 has 17 amino acids. V shed 0 bases and J shed 4 bases, with 17 bases lying between them.